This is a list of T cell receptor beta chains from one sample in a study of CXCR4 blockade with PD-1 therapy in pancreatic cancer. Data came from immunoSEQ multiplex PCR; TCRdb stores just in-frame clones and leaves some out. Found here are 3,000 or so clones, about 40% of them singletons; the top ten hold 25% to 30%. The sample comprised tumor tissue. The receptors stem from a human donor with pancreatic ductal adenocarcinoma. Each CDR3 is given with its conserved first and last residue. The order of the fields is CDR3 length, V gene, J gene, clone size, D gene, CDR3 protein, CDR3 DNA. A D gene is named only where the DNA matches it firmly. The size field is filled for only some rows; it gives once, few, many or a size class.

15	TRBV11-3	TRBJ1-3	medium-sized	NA	CASSLISSSGNTIYF	TGTGCCAGCAGCTTAATTTCCAGCTCTGGAAACACCATATATTTT
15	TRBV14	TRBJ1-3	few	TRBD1	CASSPPQGGRNTIYF	TGTGCCAGCAGCCCACCACAGGGGGGAAGAAACACCATATATTTT
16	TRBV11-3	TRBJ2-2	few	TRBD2	CASSLIAGGPSGELFF	TGTGCCAGCAGCTTAATAGCGGGGGGGCCCTCCGGGGAGCTGTTTTTT
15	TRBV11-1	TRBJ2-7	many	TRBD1	CASSLGGTGYYEQYF	TGTGCCAGCAGCTTAGGGGGGACAGGCTACTACGAGCAGTACTTC
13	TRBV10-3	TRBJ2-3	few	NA	CALGGPFGDTQYF	TGTGCCCTGGGGGGGCCGTTTGGGGATACGCAGTATTTT
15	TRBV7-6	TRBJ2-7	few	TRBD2	CASSPLAGNHYEQYF	TGTGCCAGCAGCCCTCTAGCGGGGAACCACTACGAGCAGTACTTC
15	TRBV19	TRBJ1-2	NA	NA	CASSIVRGSGYGYTF	TGTGCCAGTAGTATAGTGCGGGGTTCTGGGTATGGCTACACCTTC
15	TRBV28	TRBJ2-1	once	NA	CASSSQTFYRTDQFF	TGTGCCAGCAGCTCACAGACCTTCTACAGAACGGACCAGTTCTTC
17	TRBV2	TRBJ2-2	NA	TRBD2	CASSPGLAGGPTGELFF	TGTGCCAGCAGCCCGGGACTAGCGGGGGGGCCGACCGGGGAGCTGTTTTTT
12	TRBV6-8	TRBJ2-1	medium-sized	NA	CASSYNYNEQFF	TGTGCCAGCAGTTATAACTACAATGAGCAGTTCTTC
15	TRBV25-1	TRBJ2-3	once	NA	CASSEFLADTDTQYF	TGTGCCAGCAGTGAATTTCTGGCAGACACAGATACGCAGTATTTT
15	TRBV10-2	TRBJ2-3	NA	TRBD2	CASRRSGGWSDTQYF	TGCGCCAGCAGGCGGAGCGGGGGGTGGTCAGATACGCAGTATTTT
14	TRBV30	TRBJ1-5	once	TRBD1	CAWSEGQGAQPQHF	TGTGCCTGGAGTGAGGGACAGGGGGCTCAGCCCCAGCATTTT
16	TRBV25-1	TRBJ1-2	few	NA	CASSPLTGEFDYGYTF	TGTGCCAGCAGCCCCCTGACAGGAGAGTTTGACTATGGCTACACCTTC
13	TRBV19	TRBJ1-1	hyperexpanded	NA	CASSRGRHTEAFF	TGTGCCAGTAGTAGAGGGCGGCACACTGAAGCTTTCTTT
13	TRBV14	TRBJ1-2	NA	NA	CASSQDLVKQWIF	TGTGCCAGCAGCCAAGATCTGGTCAAGCAGTGGATCTTC
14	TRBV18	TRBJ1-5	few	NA	CASSPGLSNQPQHF	TGTGCTAGCTCCCCAGGGTTGAGCAATCAGCCCCAGCATTTT
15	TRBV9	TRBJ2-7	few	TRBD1	CASSVSQGAGYEQYF	TGTGCCAGCAGCGTTTCACAGGGGGCTGGTTACGAGCAGTACTTC
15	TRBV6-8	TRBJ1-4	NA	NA	CASRGQMNQFGKLFF	TGTGCCAGCAGAGGACAGATGAATCAATTCGGAAAACTGTTTTTT
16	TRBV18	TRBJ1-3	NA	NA	CASSPYDSASGNTIYF	TGTGCCAGCTCACCCTACGACAGTGCCTCTGGAAACACCATATATTTT
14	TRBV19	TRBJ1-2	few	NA	CASSSAGEDYGYTF	TGTGCCAGTAGCTCAGCGGGGGAGGACTATGGCTACACCTTC
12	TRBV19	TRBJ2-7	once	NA	CASSRGNYEQYF	TGTGCCAGTAGTAGGGGGAACTACGAGCAGTACTTC
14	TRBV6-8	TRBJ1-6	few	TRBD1	CASSAGTDNSPLHF	TGTGCCAGCAGTGCCGGGACAGACAATTCACCCCTCCACTTT
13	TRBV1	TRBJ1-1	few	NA	CASSQDRGQKAFF	TGCGCCAGCAGCCAAGATCGCGGACAGAAAGCTTTCTTT
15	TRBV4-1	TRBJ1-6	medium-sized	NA	CASSQDLSGFKTLHF	TGCGCCAGCAGCCAAGATCTATCAGGGTTTAAAACCCTCCACTTT
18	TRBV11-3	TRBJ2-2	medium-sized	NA	CASSSTRERGANTGELFF	TGTGCCAGCAGCTCAACCCGGGAGCGCGGGGCGAACACCGGGGAGCTGTTTTTT
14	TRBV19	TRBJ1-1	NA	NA	CASSIPGPNTEAFF	TGTGCCAGTAGTATACCCGGTCCGAACACTGAAGCTTTCTTT
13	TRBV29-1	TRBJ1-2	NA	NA	CSVGVGPGYGYTF	TGCAGCGTAGGGGTGGGTCCTGGCTATGGCTACACCTTC
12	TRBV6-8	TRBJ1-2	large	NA	CAIEQANYGYTF	TGTGCCATCGAACAGGCAAACTATGGCTACACCTTC
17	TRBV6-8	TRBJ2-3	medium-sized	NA	CASSSPRDVGFTDTQYF	TGTGCCAGCAGTTCGCCCAGGGACGTGGGTTTCACAGATACGCAGTATTTT
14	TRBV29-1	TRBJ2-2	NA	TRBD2	CSAIAGGGTGELFF	TGCAGCGCCATAGCGGGGGGCGGCACCGGGGAGCTGTTTTTT
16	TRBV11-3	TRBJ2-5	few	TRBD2	CASSYPQVAGVETQYF	TGTGCCAGCAGCTACCCCCAGGTAGCGGGGGTGGAGACCCAGTACTTC
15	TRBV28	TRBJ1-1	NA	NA	CASSLSGTGNTEAFF	TGTGCCAGCAGTTTATCCGGCACGGGGAACACTGAAGCTTTCTTT
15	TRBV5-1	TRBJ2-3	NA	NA	CASSLSGQLTDTQYF	TGCGCCAGCAGCTTGTCTGGACAGCTCACAGATACGCAGTATTTT
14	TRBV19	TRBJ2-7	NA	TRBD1	CASSRGTGGNEQYF	TGTGCCAGTAGCCGAGGGACAGGGGGAAACGAGCAGTACTTC
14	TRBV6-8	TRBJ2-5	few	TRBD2	CASRTGLAEETQYF	TGTGCCAGCAGGACAGGACTAGCGGAAGAGACCCAGTACTTC
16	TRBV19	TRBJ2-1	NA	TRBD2	CASSIVLAGGYNEQFF	TGTGCCAGTAGTATCGTTCTAGCGGGGGGGTACAATGAGCAGTTCTTC